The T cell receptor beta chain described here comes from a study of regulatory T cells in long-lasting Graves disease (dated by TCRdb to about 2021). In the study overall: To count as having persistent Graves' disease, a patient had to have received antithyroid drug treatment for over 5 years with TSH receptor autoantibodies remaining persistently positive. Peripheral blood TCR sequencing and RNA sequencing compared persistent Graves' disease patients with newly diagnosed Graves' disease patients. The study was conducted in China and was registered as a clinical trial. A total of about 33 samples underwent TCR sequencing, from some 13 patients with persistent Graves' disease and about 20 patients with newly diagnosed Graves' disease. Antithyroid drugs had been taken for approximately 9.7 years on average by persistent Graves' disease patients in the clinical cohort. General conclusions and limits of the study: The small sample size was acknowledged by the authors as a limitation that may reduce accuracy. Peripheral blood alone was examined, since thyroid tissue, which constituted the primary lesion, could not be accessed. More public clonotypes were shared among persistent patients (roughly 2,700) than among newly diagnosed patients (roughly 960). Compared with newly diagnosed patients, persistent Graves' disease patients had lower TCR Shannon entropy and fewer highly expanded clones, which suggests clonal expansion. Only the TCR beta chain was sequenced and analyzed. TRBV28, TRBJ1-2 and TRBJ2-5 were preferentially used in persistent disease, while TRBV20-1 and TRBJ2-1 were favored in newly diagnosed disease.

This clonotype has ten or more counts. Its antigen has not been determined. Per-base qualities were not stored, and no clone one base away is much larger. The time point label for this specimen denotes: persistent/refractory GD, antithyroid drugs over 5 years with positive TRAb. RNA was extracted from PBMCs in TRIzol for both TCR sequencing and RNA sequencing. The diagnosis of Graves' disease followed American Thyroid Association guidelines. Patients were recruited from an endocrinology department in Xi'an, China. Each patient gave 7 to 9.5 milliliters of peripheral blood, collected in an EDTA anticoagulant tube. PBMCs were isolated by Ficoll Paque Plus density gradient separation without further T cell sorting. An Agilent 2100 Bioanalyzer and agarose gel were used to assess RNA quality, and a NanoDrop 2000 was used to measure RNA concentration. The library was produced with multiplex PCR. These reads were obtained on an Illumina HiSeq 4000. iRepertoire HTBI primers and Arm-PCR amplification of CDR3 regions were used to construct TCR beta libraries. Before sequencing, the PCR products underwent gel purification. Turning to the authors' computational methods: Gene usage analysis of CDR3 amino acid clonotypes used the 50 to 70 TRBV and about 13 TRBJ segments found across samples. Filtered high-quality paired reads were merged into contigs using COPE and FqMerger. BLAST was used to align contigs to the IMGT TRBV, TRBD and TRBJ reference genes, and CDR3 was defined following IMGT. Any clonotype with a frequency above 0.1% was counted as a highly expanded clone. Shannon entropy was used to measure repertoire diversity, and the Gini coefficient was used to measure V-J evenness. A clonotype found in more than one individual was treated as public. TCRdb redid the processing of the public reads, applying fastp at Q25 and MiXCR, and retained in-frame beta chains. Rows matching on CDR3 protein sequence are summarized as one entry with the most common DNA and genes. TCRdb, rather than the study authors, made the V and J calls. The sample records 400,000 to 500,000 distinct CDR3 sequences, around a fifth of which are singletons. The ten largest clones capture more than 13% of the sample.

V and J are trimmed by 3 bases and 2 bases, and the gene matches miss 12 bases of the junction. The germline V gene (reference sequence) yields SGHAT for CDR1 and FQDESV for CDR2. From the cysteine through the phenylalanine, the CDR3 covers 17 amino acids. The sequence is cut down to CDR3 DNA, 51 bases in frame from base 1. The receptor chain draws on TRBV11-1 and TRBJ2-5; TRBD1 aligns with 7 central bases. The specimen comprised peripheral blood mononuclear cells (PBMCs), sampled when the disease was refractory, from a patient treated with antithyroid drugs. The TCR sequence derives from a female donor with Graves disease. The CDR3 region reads CASSFLTFDREQETQYF. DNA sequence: TGTGCCAGCAGCTTCTTGACCTTTGACAGGGAGCAAGAGACCCAGTACTTC.